This T cell receptor (beta chain) was profiled in a study of cytomegalovirus exposure and HLA in healthy donors. Study in general: A subsequent analysis reported that the 120 or so validation repertoires were produced on the same platform that had also been used for the 550 to 750 first-cohort repertoires.

This CDR3 region has 15 residues. Germline CDR1 reads MNHNY; CDR2 reads SVGAGI (reference sequence). With 5 bases removed from V and 2 bases from J, the gap between germline ends came to 16 bases. Concerning this clone itself: No antigen is known for it.

Study-level points and caveats: There were some public TCRs occurring in many donors, but most TCR sequences were rare. Specificity of a few CMV-associated chains for CMV antigens was verified in vitro. One later analysis, an examination of the 120 or so validation repertoires, found that first-cohort TCR clusters tended to co-occur in them.

The table came from immunoSEQ multiplex PCR; TCRdb's copy has only in-frame clones and leaves some out. The data show roughly 350,000 clones, just over 85% seen once. This chain joins TRBV6-6 and TRBJ2-7; D is ambiguous. The receptor was isolated from a woman aged 18-29 years in good health and CMV-seronegative. Material: PBMCs. The CDR3 bases are TGTGCCAGCAGTGCCTCCCCAGGTGTGACCTACGAGCAGTACTTC. The encoded protein is CASSASPGVTYEQYF.